The following is a TCR beta chain sequence with its context. What it binds is not known. Patients were ruled out by autoimmune disease history or systemic immunosuppression. The data are from a study of OX40 agonist ivuxolimab in advanced cancers. The overall study: Patients got intravenous ivuxolimab at 0.01 to 10 mg/kg every 2 weeks. Patients in dose escalation had liver, melanoma, kidney or head and neck cancers. General study points: No determination was made of the antigen specificity of the expanded peripheral T cells.

Profiling relied on immunoSEQ multiplex PCR, and the TCRdb table lists in-frame clones only, not all of them. The data contain approximately 59,000 clones, approximately 86% of them seen just once; the ten biggest clones take up around 0.76%. This specimen consisted of CD4+ or CD8+ T cells sorted from blood, obtained in a trial of the OX40 agonist ivuxolimab. The TCR comes from an adult with an advanced solid tumor such as melanoma, head and neck, liver or kidney cancer.

Here the CDR3 DNA reads TGTGCCAGCAGCCCTACTAGCGGGGGGTTCTACGAGCAGTACTTC. Translating gives CASSPTSGGFYEQYF. This chain connects TRBV7-6 to TRBJ2-7; 12 bases align to TRBD2. V shed 5 bases and J 3 bases; nucleotides not matched to a gene: 5. In germline, CDR1 is SGHVS, CDR2 FNYEAQ. The CDR3 has 15 amino acids.